This paragraph covers one T cell receptor beta chain sequence. Its antigen is not identified. CDR1 and CDR2 from the germline V gene are MNHEY and SVGAGI. This CDR3 contains 15 residues. 5'RACE template switching with UMIs generated TCR beta cDNA. TCRdb reprocessed the 5' RACE reads; each CDR3 protein has one entry and no DNA is given. The repertoire table contains around 550,000 distinct CDR3 sequences. This record belongs to a study of T cells expressing NK-cell markers. Study as a whole: Sorted CD3+CD56+NKG2C+, CD3+CD56+NKG2C- and CD3+CD56-NKG2C+ T-cell subsets were beta-chain profiled.

General study points: Evidence did not settle whether expanded NKG2C+ T cell clones targeted HCMV. The dominant NKG2C+ clonotypes represented 1.0-7.0% of CD8+ T cells in several donors.

The chain couples TRBV6-5 to TRBJ1-1; checking the TCRdb D call of TRBD1 is not possible without DNA. The sequenced sample consisted of blood T cells: a sorted CD56 or NKG2C T cell subset, CD4+ or CD8+ T cells, or bulk PBMC T cells (not recorded which). This receptor was taken from a young man in good health. The CDR3 sequence: CASRAPGHPNTEAFF.